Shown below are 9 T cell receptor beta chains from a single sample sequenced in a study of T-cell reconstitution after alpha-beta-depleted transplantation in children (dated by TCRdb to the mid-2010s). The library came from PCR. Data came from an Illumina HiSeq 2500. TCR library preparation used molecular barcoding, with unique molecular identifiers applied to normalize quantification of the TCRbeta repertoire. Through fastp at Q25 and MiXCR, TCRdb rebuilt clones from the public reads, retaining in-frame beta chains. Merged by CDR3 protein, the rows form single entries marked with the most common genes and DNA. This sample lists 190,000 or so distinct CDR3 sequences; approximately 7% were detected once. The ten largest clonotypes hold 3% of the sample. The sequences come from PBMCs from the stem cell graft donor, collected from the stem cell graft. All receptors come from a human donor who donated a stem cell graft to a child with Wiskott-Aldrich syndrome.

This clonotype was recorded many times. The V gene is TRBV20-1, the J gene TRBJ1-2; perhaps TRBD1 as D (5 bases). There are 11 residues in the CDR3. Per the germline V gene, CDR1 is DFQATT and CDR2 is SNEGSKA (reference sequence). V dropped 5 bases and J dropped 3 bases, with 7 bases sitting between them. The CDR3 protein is CSAVGDYGYTF. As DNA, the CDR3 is TGCAGTGCTGTAGGGGACTATGGCTACACCTTC.

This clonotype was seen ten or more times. The CDR3 region is CASSFETDPNLDTQYF. The CDR3 DNA follows: TGTGCCAGCAGCTTCGAGACAGATCCCAATCTTGATACGCAGTATTTT. V gene TRBV13 combines with J gene TRBJ2-3; a weak D match, TRBD1 (5 bases). CDR1 and CDR2 from the germline V gene are PRHDT and FYEKMQ (reference sequence). This CDR3 comprises 16 residues. The V end lost 3 bases, the J end lost 6 bases, and 19 bases lay between the germline ends. Filled out from reference TRBV13 and TRBJ2-3, the complete variable domain reads AAGVIQSPRHLIKEKRETATLKCYPIPRHDTVYWYQQGPGQDPQFLISFYEKMQSDKGSIPDRFSAQQFSDYHSELNMSSLELGDSALYFCASSFETDPNLDTQYFGPGTRLTVL.

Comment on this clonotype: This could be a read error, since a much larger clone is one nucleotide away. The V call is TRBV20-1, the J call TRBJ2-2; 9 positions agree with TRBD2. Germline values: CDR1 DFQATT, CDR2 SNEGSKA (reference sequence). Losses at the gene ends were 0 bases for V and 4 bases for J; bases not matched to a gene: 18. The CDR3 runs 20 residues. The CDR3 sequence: CSARDPEAGGGTSGTGELFF. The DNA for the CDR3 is TGCAGTGCTAGAGATCCTGAAGCGGGAGGTGGCACGTCGGGCACCGGGGAGCTGTTTTTT.

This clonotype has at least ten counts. In nucleotides, the CDR3 is TGTGCCAGCAGCTTAGGGGGCGGGGGAGGGACGGCCCAGCATTTT. Translating it yields CASSLGGGGGTAQHF. This chain uses TRBV7-2 with TRBJ1-5; D might be TRBD1 (5 bases). The V end lost 1 base, the J end lost 11 bases, and 18 bases lay between the germline ends. Germline values: CDR1 SGHTA, CDR2 FQGNSA. The CDR3 runs to 15 residues.

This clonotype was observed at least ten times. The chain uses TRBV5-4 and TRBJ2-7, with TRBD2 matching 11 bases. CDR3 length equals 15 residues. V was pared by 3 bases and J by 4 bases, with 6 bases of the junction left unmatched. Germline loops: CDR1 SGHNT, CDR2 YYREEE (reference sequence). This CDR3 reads CASSSYSGRDYEQYF. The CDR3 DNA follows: TGTGCCAGCAGCTCCTATAGCGGGAGGGATTACGAGCAGTACTTC.

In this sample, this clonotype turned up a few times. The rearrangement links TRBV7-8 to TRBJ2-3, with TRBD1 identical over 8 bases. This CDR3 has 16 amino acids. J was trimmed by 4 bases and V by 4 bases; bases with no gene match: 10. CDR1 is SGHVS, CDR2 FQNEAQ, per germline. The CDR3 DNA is TGTGCCAGCAGCTCCGGGACAGGCGAATGGGCAGATACGCAGTATTTT. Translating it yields CASSSGTGEWADTQYF.

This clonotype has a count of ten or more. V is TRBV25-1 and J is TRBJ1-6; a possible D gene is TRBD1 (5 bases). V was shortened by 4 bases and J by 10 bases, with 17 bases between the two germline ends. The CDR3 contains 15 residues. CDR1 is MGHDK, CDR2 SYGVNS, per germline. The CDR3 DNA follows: TGTGCCAGCAGTGGAACCTGGGGCAGTCAATCACCCCTCCACTTT. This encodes CASSGTWGSQSPLHF.

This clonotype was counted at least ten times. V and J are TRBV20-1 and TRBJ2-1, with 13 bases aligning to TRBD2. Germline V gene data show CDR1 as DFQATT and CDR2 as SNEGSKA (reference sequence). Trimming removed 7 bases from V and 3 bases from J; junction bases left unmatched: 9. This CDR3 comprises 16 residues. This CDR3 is CSGTSGRGVNYNEQFF. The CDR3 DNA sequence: TGCAGTGGGACTAGCGGGAGAGGGGTAAACTACAATGAGCAGTTCTTC.

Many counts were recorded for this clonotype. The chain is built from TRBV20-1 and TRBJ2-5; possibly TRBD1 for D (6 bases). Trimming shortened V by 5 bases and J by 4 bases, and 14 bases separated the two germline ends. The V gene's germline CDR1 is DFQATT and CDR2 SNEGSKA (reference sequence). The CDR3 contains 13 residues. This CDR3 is CSAVAGALETQYF. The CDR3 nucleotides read TGCAGTGCTGTGGCAGGGGCTCTAGAGACCCAGTACTTC.